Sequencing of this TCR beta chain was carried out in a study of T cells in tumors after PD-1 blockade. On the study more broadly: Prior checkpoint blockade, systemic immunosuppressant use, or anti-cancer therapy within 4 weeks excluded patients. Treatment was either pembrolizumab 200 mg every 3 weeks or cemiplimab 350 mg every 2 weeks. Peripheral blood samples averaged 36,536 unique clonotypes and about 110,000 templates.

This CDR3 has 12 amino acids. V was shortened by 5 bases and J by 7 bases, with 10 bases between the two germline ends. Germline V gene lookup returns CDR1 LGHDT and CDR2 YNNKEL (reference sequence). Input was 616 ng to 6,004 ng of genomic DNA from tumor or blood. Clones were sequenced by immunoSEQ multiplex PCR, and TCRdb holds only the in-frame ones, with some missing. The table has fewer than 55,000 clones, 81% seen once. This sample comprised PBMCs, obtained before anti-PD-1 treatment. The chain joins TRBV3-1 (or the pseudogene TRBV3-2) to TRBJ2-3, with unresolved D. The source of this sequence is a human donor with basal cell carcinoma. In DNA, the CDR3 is TGTGCCAGCAGCTTCCTTGAAAATACGCAGTATTTT. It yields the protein CASSFLENTQYF.